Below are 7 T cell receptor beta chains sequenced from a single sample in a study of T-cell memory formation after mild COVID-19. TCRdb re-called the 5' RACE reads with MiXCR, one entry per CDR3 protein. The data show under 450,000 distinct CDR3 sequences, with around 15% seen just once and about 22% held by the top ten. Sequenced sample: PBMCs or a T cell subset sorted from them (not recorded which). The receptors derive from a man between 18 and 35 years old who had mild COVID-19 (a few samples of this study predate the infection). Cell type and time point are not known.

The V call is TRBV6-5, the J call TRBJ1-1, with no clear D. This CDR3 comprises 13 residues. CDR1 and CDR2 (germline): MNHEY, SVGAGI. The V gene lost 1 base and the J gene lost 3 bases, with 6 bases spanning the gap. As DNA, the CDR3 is TGTGCCAGCAGTTACTGGAGGGACACTGAAGCTTTCTTT. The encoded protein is CASSYWRDTEAFF.

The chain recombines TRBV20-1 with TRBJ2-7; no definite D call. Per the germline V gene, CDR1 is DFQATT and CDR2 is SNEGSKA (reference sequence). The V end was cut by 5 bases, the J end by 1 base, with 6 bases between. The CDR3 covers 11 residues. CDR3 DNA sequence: TGCAGTGCTCTCATATCCTACGAGCAGTACTTC. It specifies CSALISYEQYF.

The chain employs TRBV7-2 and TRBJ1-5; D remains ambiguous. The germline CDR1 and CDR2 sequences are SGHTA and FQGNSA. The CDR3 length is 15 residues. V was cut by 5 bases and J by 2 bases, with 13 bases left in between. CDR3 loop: CASSLFGSGNQPQHF. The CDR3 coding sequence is TGTGCCAGCAGCCTTTTTGGTAGTGGCAATCAGCCCCAGCATTTT.

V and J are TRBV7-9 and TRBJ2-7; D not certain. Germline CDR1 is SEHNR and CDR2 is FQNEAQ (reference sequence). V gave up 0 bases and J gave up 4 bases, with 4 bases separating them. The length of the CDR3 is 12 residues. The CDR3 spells CASSLAVYEQYV. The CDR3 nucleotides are TGTGCCAGCAGCTTAGCGGTTTACGAGCAGTACGTC.

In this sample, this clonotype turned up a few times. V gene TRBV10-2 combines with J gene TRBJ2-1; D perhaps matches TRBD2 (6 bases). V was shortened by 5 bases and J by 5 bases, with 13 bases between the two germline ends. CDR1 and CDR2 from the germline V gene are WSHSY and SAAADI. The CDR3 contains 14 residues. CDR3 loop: CASSRAGANNEQFF. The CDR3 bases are TGCGCCAGCAGTCGAGCGGGCGCGAACAATGAGCAGTTCTTC.

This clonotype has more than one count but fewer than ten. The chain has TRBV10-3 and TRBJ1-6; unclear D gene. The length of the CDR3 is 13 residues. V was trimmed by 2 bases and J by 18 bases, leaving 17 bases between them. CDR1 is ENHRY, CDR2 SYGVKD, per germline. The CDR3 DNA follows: TGTGCCATCAGTGAGACAGAAGGAGGGTCCCACCACTTT. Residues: CAISETEGGSHHF.

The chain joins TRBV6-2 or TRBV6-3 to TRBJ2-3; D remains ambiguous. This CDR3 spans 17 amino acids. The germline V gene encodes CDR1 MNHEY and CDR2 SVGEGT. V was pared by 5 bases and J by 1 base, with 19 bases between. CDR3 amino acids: CASSHRLGEAGTDTQYF. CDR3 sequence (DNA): TGTGCCAGCAGTCACCGCTTAGGAGAAGCAGGCACAGATACGCAGTATTTT.